This TCR beta chain came from a study of T cells in Graves' hyperthyroidism and ophthalmopathy. Germline CDR1 reads SQVTM; CDR2 reads ANQGSEA. This CDR3 is 17 amino acids long. V lost 6 bases, J lost 3 bases, and 15 bases stayed unmatched. The sample holds a few counts of this clonotype. No ophthalmopathy progression within 18 months constituted stable Graves' hyperthyroidism. Patients were excluded for uncontrolled infection, other autoimmune disease, pregnancy or lactation. Clinical symptoms, serum thyroxine and TRAb, thyroid ultrasound and orbital computed tomography were used for the diagnoses. Using over 8.5 ml of fresh peripheral blood, PBMCs were prepared. The CDR3 regions of TCR beta were amplified from RNA transcripts. The TCR CDR3 was amplified in a first-round RT-PCR using the HTBI primer set. One entry per CDR3 protein results from TCRdb running MiXCR on the multiplex PCR reads. The sample records about 400,000 distinct CDR3 sequences, roughly 13% being singletons.

This receptor was taken from a young woman with Graves' hyperthyroidism. The chain has TRBV29-1 and TRBJ2-3; 10 positions match TRBD2. The sample consisted of blood. The CDR3 coding sequence is TGCAGCGTGAGAGGGGGGTCAGCGGGAGGGGGAACAGATACGCAGTATTTT. Residues: CSVRGGSAGGGTDTQYF.